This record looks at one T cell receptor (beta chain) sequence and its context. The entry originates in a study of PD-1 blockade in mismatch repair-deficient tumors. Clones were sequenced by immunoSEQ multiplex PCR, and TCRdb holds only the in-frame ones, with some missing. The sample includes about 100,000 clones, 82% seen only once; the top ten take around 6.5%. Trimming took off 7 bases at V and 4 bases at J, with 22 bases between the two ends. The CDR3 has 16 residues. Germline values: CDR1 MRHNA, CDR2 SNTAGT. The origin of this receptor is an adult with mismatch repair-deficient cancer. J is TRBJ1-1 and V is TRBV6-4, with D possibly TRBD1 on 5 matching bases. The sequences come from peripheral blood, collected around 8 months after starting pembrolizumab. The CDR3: CASTTGTSEFRTEAFF. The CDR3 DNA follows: TGTGCCAGCACGACGGGGACTAGCGAATTTCGCACTGAAGCTTTCTTT.